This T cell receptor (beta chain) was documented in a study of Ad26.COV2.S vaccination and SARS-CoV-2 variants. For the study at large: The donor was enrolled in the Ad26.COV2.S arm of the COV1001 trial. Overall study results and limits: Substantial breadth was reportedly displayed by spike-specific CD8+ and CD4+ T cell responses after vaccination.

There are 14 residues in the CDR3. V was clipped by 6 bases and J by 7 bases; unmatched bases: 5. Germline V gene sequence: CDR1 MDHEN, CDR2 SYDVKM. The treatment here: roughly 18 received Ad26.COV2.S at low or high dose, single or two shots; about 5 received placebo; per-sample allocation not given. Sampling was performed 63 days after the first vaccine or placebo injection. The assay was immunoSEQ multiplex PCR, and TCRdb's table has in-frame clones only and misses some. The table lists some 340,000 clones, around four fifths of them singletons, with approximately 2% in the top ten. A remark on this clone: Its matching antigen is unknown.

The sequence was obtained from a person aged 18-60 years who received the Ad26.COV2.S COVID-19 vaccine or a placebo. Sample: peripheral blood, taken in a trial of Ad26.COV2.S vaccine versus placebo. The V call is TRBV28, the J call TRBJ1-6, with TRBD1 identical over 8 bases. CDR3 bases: TGTGCCAGCAGATGGGACAGGTCCAATTCACCCCTCCACTTT. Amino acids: CASRWDRSNSPLHF.